The 4 T cell receptor beta chains below come from one sample, sequenced in a study of glioma-infiltrating T cells. Amplification of TCR alpha and beta CDR3 regions from RNA used iRepertoire nested multiplex PCR. TCRdb used MiXCR to reprocess the multiplex PCR reads, holding one entry per CDR3 protein. The sample holds 300,000 to 400,000 distinct CDR3 sequences, 41% seen once. The sample consisted of glioma tissue, nonneoplastic brain tissue, or PBMCs (not recorded which). The receptors were gathered from a human donor with low-grade glioma or glioblastoma, undergoing nonglioma brain surgery, or in good health (not recorded which).

In this sample, this clonotype turned up many times. V usage is TRBV4-1 and J usage is TRBJ2-7; TRBD2 matches 8 bases. V was pared by 4 bases and J by 3 bases, with 8 bases of the junction left unmatched. The CDR3 has 15 residues. Germline assignment: CDR1 MGHRA and CDR2 YSYEKL. As DNA, the CDR3 is TGCGCCAGCAGCCCTTTAGGACTAGCCCACTACGAGCAGTACTTC. Translating gives CASSPLGLAHYEQYF.

This clonotype occurred many times. V and J are TRBV27 and TRBJ1-1; no definite D call. V lost 1 base, J lost 0 bases, and 9 bases lay in between. The CDR3 contains 15 residues. The germline gives CDR1 MNHEY, CDR2 SMNVEV (reference sequence). CDR3 bases: TGTGCCAGCAGTTTATTCGGCAAAGTGAACACTGAAGCTTTCTTT. This translates into CASSLFGKVNTEAFF.

The chain joins TRBV20-1 to TRBJ2-1; 8 bases agree with TRBD2. Germline lookup yields CDR1 DFQATT and CDR2 SNEGSKA (reference sequence). Unmatched junction bases numbered 7, after V lost 5 bases and J lost 7 bases. The CDR3 covers 13 residues. The CDR3 sequence: CSALSGSINEQFF. The CDR3 region has the DNA TGCAGTGCTCTAAGCGGGAGTATAAATGAGCAGTTCTTC.

This clonotype occurred a few times. The chain recombines TRBV20-1 with TRBJ1-5; 9 bases fit TRBD1. The J segment lost 5 bases and the V segment lost 5 bases, leaving 13 bases of the junction unmatched. The CDR3 loop spans 16 amino acids. In germline, CDR1 is DFQATT, CDR2 SNEGSKA (reference sequence). For the CDR3, the DNA is TGCAGTGCTTTTCCCCCTACCCGACAGGGGGATCAGCCCCAGCATTTT. It codes for CSAFPPTRQGDQPQHF.